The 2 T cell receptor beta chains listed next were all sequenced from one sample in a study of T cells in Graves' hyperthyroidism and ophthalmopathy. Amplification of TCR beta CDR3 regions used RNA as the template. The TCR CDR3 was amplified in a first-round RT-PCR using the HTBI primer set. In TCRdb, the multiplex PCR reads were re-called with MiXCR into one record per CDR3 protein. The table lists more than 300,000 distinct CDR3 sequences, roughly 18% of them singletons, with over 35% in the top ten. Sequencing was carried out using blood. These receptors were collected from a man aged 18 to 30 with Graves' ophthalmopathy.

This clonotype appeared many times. CDR3 amino acids: CSARKQANTEAFF. As DNA, the CDR3 is TGCAGTGCTAGGAAGCAGGCCAACACTGAAGCTTTCTTT. The chain carries TRBV20-1 and TRBJ1-1, with D unclear. Looked up from germline, CDR1 is DFQATT and CDR2 is SNEGSKA (reference sequence). Trimming pared 3 bases from V and 2 bases from J, leaving 10 bases between. The CDR3 covers 13 residues.

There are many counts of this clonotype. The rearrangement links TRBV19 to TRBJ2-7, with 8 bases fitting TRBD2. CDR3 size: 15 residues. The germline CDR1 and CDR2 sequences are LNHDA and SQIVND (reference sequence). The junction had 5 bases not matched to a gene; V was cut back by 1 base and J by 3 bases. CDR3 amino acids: CASSIGSGGFYEQYF. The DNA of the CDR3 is TGTGCCAGTAGTATAGGAAGCGGGGGATTCTACGAGCAGTACTTC.